The present entry profiles one T cell receptor (beta chain) with its context. The sample comes from a study of CD8 T cells in Susac syndrome. Looking at the study overall: Patients with Susac syndrome were therapy-naive, on corticosteroids, or on intravenous immunoglobulin alone at blood draw.

Germline CDR1 is SGHTA and CDR2 is FQGNSA. The CDR3 is 15 amino acids. V lost 1 base, J lost 6 bases, and 14 bases lay in between. Reverse transcription of roughly 0.5 to 1 ug RNA was carried out with random hexamers. TCRdb independently ran MiXCR on the immunoSEQ multiplex PCR reads; one entry per CDR3 protein. Of approximately 190,000 distinct CDR3 sequences listed, approximately 94% are singletons. Patients with Susac syndrome met diagnostic criteria that were recently defined for definite or probable disease. TEMRA cells were FACS-enriched and CD8+ and CD4+ T cells negatively isolated. The gene calls are TRBV7-2 and TRBJ2-3; D remains ambiguous. This clonotype was sampled from a human donor with Susac syndrome. The sequencing input was CD4+ T cells from PBMCs. CDR3 residues: CASSLEMQSLDTQYF. DNA for the CDR3: TGTGCCAGCAGCTTAGAGATGCAGTCTCTGGATACGCAGTATTTT.